The 26 T cell receptor beta chains below were found in one sample sequenced in a study of T cell responses to AZD1222 COVID-19 vaccine. The protocol was immunoSEQ multiplex PCR, while the TCRdb copy is restricted to in-frame clones and leaves out a portion. The table records about 140,000 clones, 88% of them present only once. This sample comprised peripheral blood, obtained 28 days after the second AZD1222 dose. The source of these receptors is an adult who received the AZD1222 COVID-19 vaccine.

This chain uses TRBV24-1 with TRBJ1-4; D gene unclear. Per the germline V gene, CDR1 is KGHDR and CDR2 is SFDVKD. Deletions cut 5 bases from V and 8 bases from J, with 5 bases between. The CDR3 totals 11 residues. The CDR3 region is CATSAGEKLFF. In nucleotides, the CDR3 is TGTGCCACCAGTGCCGGAGAAAAACTGTTTTTT.

The rearrangement joins TRBV7-8 to TRBJ2-1; weak D call: TRBD2 (5 bases). Germline V CDR1 and CDR2: SGHVS, FQNEAQ. Deletions cut 4 bases from V and 0 bases from J, with 10 bases between. This CDR3 spans 15 amino acids. CDR3 nucleotides: TGTGCCAGCAGCTCGACTGGGAGCTCCTACAATGAGCAGTTCTTC. This codes for CASSSTGSSYNEQFF.

This chain connects TRBV7-2 to TRBJ1-1; D gene ambiguous. CDR1 is SGHTA and CDR2 is FQGNSA in the germline V gene. The CDR3 runs 14 residues. V was trimmed by 5 bases and J by 1 base, leaving 11 bases between them. CDR3 loop: CASSPRRWNTEAFF. For the CDR3, the DNA is TGTGCCAGCAGCCCGAGAAGGTGGAACACTGAAGCTTTCTTT.

The rearrangement uses TRBV28 and TRBJ1-2, with 9 nucleotides matching TRBD1. Trimming at V came to 5 bases and at J to 9 bases, leaving 16 bases not matched to a gene. This CDR3 is built from 16 residues. Germline assignment: CDR1 MDHEN and CDR2 SYDVKM. DNA for the CDR3: TGTGCCAGCAGTGAAATCAGTGCCGGGACAGGGACTAGCTACACCTTC. Residues: CASSEISAGTGTSYTF.

The chain uses TRBV10-3 and TRBJ2-7; the match to TRBD1 covers 7 bases. The J segment lost 4 bases and the V segment lost 9 bases, leaving 6 bases of the junction unmatched. CDR3 length equals 12 residues. Germline lookup yields CDR1 ENHRY and CDR2 SYGVKD. CDR3: CAIGTETYEQYF. The DNA for the CDR3 is TGTGCCATTGGGACAGAGACTTACGAGCAGTACTTC.

The chain joins TRBV27 to TRBJ1-5; possibly TRBD1 for D (6 bases). There are 15 residues in the CDR3. V was trimmed by 3 bases and J by 0 bases, leaving 9 bases between them. Per the germline V gene, CDR1 is MNHEY and CDR2 is SMNVEV (reference sequence). Written as DNA, the CDR3 is TGTGCCAGCAGTTTGGGGGCCTATAGCAATCAGCCCCAGCATTTT. Amino acid sequence: CASSLGAYSNQPQHF.

The chain combines TRBV20-1 with TRBJ1-4, with D tentatively TRBD1 (5 bases). Trimming cost V 3 bases and J 9 bases, with 17 bases left between them. The germline CDR1 and CDR2 sequences are DFQATT and SNEGSKA (reference sequence). The CDR3 totals 14 residues. The CDR3 loop reads CSASGGSQLKKLFF. The CDR3 nucleotides are TGCAGTGCTAGTGGGGGGAGTCAACTTAAAAAACTGTTTTTT.

The chain employs TRBV3-1 (or the pseudogene TRBV3-2) and TRBJ1-1; the D is unclear. The CDR3 covers 17 residues. Germline V gene data show CDR1 as LGHDT and CDR2 as YNNKEL (reference sequence). Deletions cut 5 bases from V and 1 base from J, with 20 bases between. CDR3 sequence (DNA): TGTGCCAGCAGCTTAAAGAGGAGAAATACCGGGAACACTGAAGCTTTCTTT. Encoded protein: CASSLKRRNTGNTEAFF.

V gene TRBV11-2 combines with J gene TRBJ1-5; D is unresolved. Germline V gene lookup returns CDR1 SGHAT and CDR2 FQNNGV. This CDR3 is 12 amino acids long. Between the trimmed V and J ends, which lost 5 bases and 0 bases, there was a span of 2 bases. Written as DNA, the CDR3 is TGTGCCAGCAGCAATAGCAATCAGCCCCAGCATTTT. Translating it yields CASSNSNQPQHF. Based on the CDR3 plus reference TRBV11-2 and TRBJ1-5, the full variable domain is EAGVAQSPRYKIIEKRQSVAFWCNPISGHATLYWYQQILGQGPKLLIQFQNNGVVDDSQLPKDRFSAERLKGVDSTLKIQPAKLEDSAVYLCASSNSNQPQHFGDGTRLSIL.

The chain couples TRBV7-2 to TRBJ2-1; no firm D call. Germline V gene lookup returns CDR1 SGHTA and CDR2 FQGNSA. This CDR3 is built from 13 residues. Between the trimmed V and J ends, which lost 4 bases and 0 bases, there was a span of 4 bases. Written as DNA, the CDR3 is TGTGCCAGCAGCTGGGGCTCCTACAATGAGCAGTTCTTC. Encoded protein: CASSWGSYNEQFF.

The chain uses TRBV4-2 and TRBJ2-1; possibly TRBD2 for D (6 bases). The CDR3 extends over 17 amino acids. V gave up 4 bases and J gave up 6 bases, with 22 bases separating them. Germline loops: CDR1 LGHNA, CDR2 YNFKEQ. CDR3 sequence: CASSPSSQGGSGNEQFF. CDR3 DNA sequence: TGTGCCAGCAGCCCCTCATCCCAGGGAGGCTCCGGCAATGAGCAGTTCTTC.

This chain uses TRBV6-1 with TRBJ1-5, with no clear D. Per the germline V gene, CDR1 is MNHNS and CDR2 is SASEGT. Trimming left V 0 bases short and J 11 bases short, with 8 bases between. This CDR3 has 12 residues. The CDR3 bases are TGTGCCAGCAGTGAAGCCCATGGGACCCAGCATTTT. Amino acids: CASSEAHGTQHF.

The chain links TRBV18 to TRBJ2-2; TRBD1 matches 8 bases. Trimming took 3 bases from V and 8 from J; bases not matched to a gene: 8. The CDR3 runs 15 residues. Germline values: CDR1 KGHSH, CDR2 LQKENI. The CDR3 protein is CASSPGQADSGELFF. The CDR3 DNA reads TGTGCCAGCTCACCGGGACAGGCAGATTCTGGGGAGCTGTTTTTT. The entire variable domain, with the rest obtained from reference TRBV18 and TRBJ2-2, is as follows: NAGVMQNPRHLVRRRGQEARLRCSPMKGHSHVYWYRQLPEEGLKFMVYLQKENIIDESGMPKERFSAEFPKEGPSILRIQQVVRGDSAAYFCASSPGQADSGELFFGEGSRLTVL.

The J gene is TRBJ1-2, the V gene TRBV30; 7 nucleotides match TRBD1. This CDR3 is built from 14 residues. Trimming took 0 bases from V and 4 from J; bases not matched to a gene: 5. CDR1 and CDR2 from the germline V gene are GTSNPN and SVGIG (reference sequence). This chain's CDR3 is CAWSVQSGGYGYTF. DNA of the CDR3: TGTGCCTGGAGTGTACAATCAGGGGGCTATGGCTACACCTTC.

This clone was detected once. The rearrangement uses TRBV28 and TRBJ2-7, with TRBD2 identical over 10 bases. The length of the CDR3 is 18 residues. V was pared by 1 base and J by 7 bases, with 16 bases of the junction left unmatched. From germline, CDR1 is MDHEN and CDR2 SYDVKM. CDR3 sequence reads: CASSLSLAGGRTRGEQYF. The CDR3 DNA is TGTGCCAGCAGTTTATCTTTAGCGGGAGGTAGGACGAGGGGGGAGCAGTACTTC.

The V call is TRBV12-3 or TRBV12-4, the J call TRBJ1-6; D unclear. The CDR3 runs to 11 residues. V lost 4 bases and J 9 bases, leaving 4 bases between the germline ends. The CDR3 bases are TGTGCCAGCAGTTATGGTTCACCCCTCCACTTT. It translates to CASSYGSPLHF.

The J gene is TRBJ1-2, the V gene TRBV19; no definite D call. The CDR3 runs to 14 residues. V lost 3 bases and J 1 base, leaving 9 bases between the germline ends. Germline CDR1 and CDR2: LNHDA and SQIVND (reference sequence). The CDR3 DNA reads as TGTGCCAGTAGTATCTCGCGGGATAACTATGGCTACACCTTC. This translates into CASSISRDNYGYTF.

The chain couples TRBV5-3 to TRBJ2-5, with unresolved D. TRBV5-3 is reported as an ORF; its role is uncertain. Trimming cost V 3 bases and J 5 bases, with 17 bases left between them. The CDR3 contains 15 residues. The DNA of the CDR3 is TGTGCCAGAAGCTCCAAGGCTGGGGTGGGGGAGACCCAGTACTTC. Translation: CARSSKAGVGETQYF.

V and J are TRBV11-2 and TRBJ2-3; TRBD2 is a possible D gene (5 bases). V lost 6 bases and J lost 0, with 10 bases in between. The CDR3 loop spans 14 amino acids. Germline loops: CDR1 SGHAT, CDR2 FQNNGV. CDR3 protein: CASSWEISTDTQYF. CDR3 sequence (DNA): TGTGCCAGCAGTTGGGAGATTAGCACAGATACGCAGTATTTT.

In this sample, this clone turned up a few times. This chain joins TRBV19 and TRBJ2-7; TRBD1 agrees at 8 bases. V lost 5 bases, J lost 2 bases, and 2 bases stayed unmatched. CDR3 length: 13 residues. From germline, CDR1 is LNHDA and CDR2 SQIVND (reference sequence). The CDR3 DNA reads as TGTGCCAGTAGTGTGGGACAGGCCTACGAGCAGTACTTC. Encoded protein: CASSVGQAYEQYF.

The V call is TRBV28, the J call TRBJ1-2; a weak D match, TRBD1 (5 bases). V dropped 4 bases and J dropped 3 bases, with 12 bases sitting between them. The CDR3 totals 14 residues. Germline-derived CDR1 and CDR2 are MDHEN and SYDVKM. The CDR3 DNA is TGTGCCAGCAGTTCCCTGACAGAGTACTATGGCTACACCTTC. Translating gives CASSSLTEYYGYTF.

This sequence joins TRBV28 and TRBJ2-7; D is uncertain. This CDR3 comprises 14 residues. V shed 8 bases and J shed 5 bases, with 19 bases lying between them. The germline V gene encodes CDR1 MDHEN and CDR2 SYDVKM. CDR3 amino acids: CASRRLSYNDEQYF. The CDR3 DNA reads TGTGCCAGCCGTCGGCTCTCGTATAACGACGAGCAGTACTTC.

The chain joins TRBV28 to TRBJ1-3; perhaps TRBD1 as D (6 bases). Germline CDR1 MDHEN, CDR2 SYDVKM. The V and J ends lost 8 bases and 3 bases respectively, with 23 bases between them. The CDR3 spans 17 residues. CDR3 in DNA: TGTGCCAGCCAGGATCCCGCAGGGGCCCGGAATGGAAACACCATATATTTT. This codes for CASQDPAGARNGNTIYF.

This clone appeared a single time. The rearrangement uses TRBV2 and TRBJ2-2; D unresolved. Germline loops: CDR1 SNHLY, CDR2 FYNNEI. The germline V and J ends were trimmed by 7 bases and 1 base, with 10 bases remaining between them. This CDR3 has 14 residues. In DNA form, the CDR3 reads TGTGCCAGCACGTCCCGACAGAACACCGGGGAGCTGTTTTTT. This gives the protein CASTSRQNTGELFF. Supplemented by reference TRBV2 and TRBJ2-2, the full variable domain reads EPEVTQTPSHQVTQMGQEVILRCVPISNHLYFYWYRQILGQKVEFLVSFYNNEISEKSEIFDDQFSVERPDGSNFTLKIRSTKLEDSAMYFCASTSRQNTGELFFGEGSRLTVL.

The chain carries TRBV28 and TRBJ1-2; no clear D. This CDR3 has 11 residues. V dropped 8 bases and J dropped 10 bases, with 14 bases sitting between them. Germline V lookup: CDR1 MDHEN, CDR2 SYDVKM. In DNA, the CDR3 is TGTGCCAGCTCCGGGCAGGACGACTACACCTTC. This gives the protein CASSGQDDYTF.

This clone was recorded a few times. The rearrangement links TRBV3-1 (or the pseudogene TRBV3-2) to TRBJ1-4, with D possibly matching TRBD1 (5 bases). The CDR3 totals 15 residues. V dropped 3 bases and J dropped 8 bases, with 16 bases sitting between them. Germline-derived CDR1 and CDR2 are LGHDT and YNNKEL (reference sequence). CDR3: CASSQRGAGQEKLFF. The CDR3 DNA reads as TGTGCCAGCAGCCAGCGGGGAGCGGGGCAGGAAAAACTGTTTTTT.